This TCR beta chain derives from a study of early T cells in non-severe SARS-CoV-2 infection. Overall study: Unpaired chains resulted from sequencing bulk RNA of unsorted whole blood.

As part of library construction, unique molecular identifiers were attached to individual cDNA molecules. TCRdb re-analysed the 5' RACE reads in MiXCR, keeping a single row per CDR3 protein. This repertoire shows fewer than 90,000 distinct CDR3 sequences, more than 13% found once; its top ten account for approximately 11%. The sample holds a few counts of this clonotype. Germline lookup yields CDR1 SGHVS and CDR2 FNYEAQ. V was trimmed by 3 bases and J by 4 bases, leaving 12 bases between them. The CDR3 loop spans 15 amino acids. This sequence originates from an adult who was a healthcare worker with PCR-confirmed SARS-CoV-2 infection or an uninfected control (not recorded which). What was sequenced was whole blood. This rearrangement joins TRBV7-6 to TRBJ2-2, with D possibly being TRBD1 (6 bases). CDR3 nucleotide sequence: TGTGCCAGCAGCTTCTTACAGGGCAGCACCGGGGAGCTGTTTTTT. This translates into CASSFLQGSTGELFF.